This T cell receptor beta chain appears in the sequencing data of a study of graft-versus-host responses after intestinal transplantation. Overall study context: The study gave all recipients anti-thymocyte globulin induction, then tacrolimus and steroids for 2 to 3 years.

Clones were sequenced by immunoSEQ multiplex PCR, and TCRdb holds only the in-frame ones, with some missing. The profile covers some 90,000 clones, with roughly 91% appearing a single time and roughly 0.5% taken by the ten largest. About this clone: Its specificity is not known.

Study observations and caveats: Graft-versus-host to host-versus-graft clonal ratios in allografts were high in patients with graft-donor T cell macrochimerism. There were GvH clones found in recipient marrow, and some of them appeared first in ileum or blood. After transplant, early declines in HvG clones were associated with peak levels of circulating GvH clones.

Specimen: unstimulated CD8+ T cells sorted from spleen or lymph node cells, collected before intestinal transplant. The clonotype comes from a human donor who received an intestinal transplant.

CDR3 nucleotide sequence: TGTGCCAGCAGCTTGGAAGGGGATTTGCATGGCTACACCTTC. This encodes CASSLEGDLHGYTF. This sequence joins TRBV5-6 and TRBJ1-2, with D tentatively TRBD1 (5 bases). Looked up from germline, CDR1 is SGHDT and CDR2 is YYEEEE. The germline V and J ends were trimmed by 0 bases and 6 bases, with 12 bases remaining between them. The CDR3 totals 14 residues.